These T cell receptor beta chains were read from a single sample in a study of CD8+ T cells in alopecia areata. Only in-frame clones appear in the TCRdb table, and some are missing; sequencing was by immunoSEQ multiplex PCR. In the table there are about 210,000 clones, approximately 38% of which are singletons. Material: CD4+ T cells sorted from blood, obtained at approximately week 30, from a patient treated with tofacitinib. The receptors come from a human donor with alopecia areata. The CDR3 runs from the conserved cysteine through the conserved F or W. A D gene is named only where the DNA matches it firmly. A clone size is listed for some rows: how often the clone was seen (once, few, many), or a class if it is expanded.

abundance: few
d_gene: .
v_gene: TRBV25-1
j_gene: TRBJ1-4
CDR3nt: TGTGCCAGCAGTGAATGGGGGACTAATGAAAAACTGTTTTTT
CDR3aa: CASSEWGTNEKLFF

abundance: few
d_gene: .
v_gene: TRBV6-5
j_gene: TRBJ2-7
CDR3nt: TGTGCCAGCAGCCGGGACTCACCGCCCTACGAGCAGTACTTC
CDR3aa: CASSRDSPPYEQYF

abundance: .
d_gene: .
v_gene: TRBV11-1
j_gene: TRBJ1-2
CDR3nt: TGTGCCAGCAGCTTGACAGAAAACTATGGCTACACCTTC
CDR3aa: CASSLTENYGYTF

abundance: .
d_gene: TRBD2
v_gene: TRBV9
j_gene: TRBJ2-3
CDR3nt: TGTGCCAGCAGCGACGGGGGGGCAGATACGCAGTATTTT
CDR3aa: CASSDGGADTQYF

abundance: once
d_gene: TRBD1
v_gene: TRBV5-4
j_gene: TRBJ1-1
CDR3nt: TGTGCCAGCATTTCGGACAGGGGAGGGTCTGAAGCTTTCTTT
CDR3aa: CASISDRGGSEAFF

abundance: .
d_gene: .
v_gene: TRBV29-1
j_gene: TRBJ2-7
CDR3nt: TGCAGCGTTGTTATTGGACCCAGCTCCTACGAGCAGTACTTC
CDR3aa: CSVVIGPSSYEQYF

abundance: few
d_gene: .
v_gene: TRBV2
j_gene: TRBJ2-2
CDR3nt: TGTGCCAGCAGTGACGCCGGGGAGCTGTTTTTT
CDR3aa: CASSDAGELFF

abundance: once
d_gene: .
v_gene: TRBV27
j_gene: TRBJ2-2
CDR3nt: TGTGCCAGCAGTTTTATGCAGGGAAGGACCGGGGAGCTGTTTTTT
CDR3aa: CASSFMQGRTGELFF

abundance: few
d_gene: .
v_gene: TRBV6-1
j_gene: TRBJ1-1
CDR3nt: TGTGCCAGCAGCCGGAGCAGGTACACTGAAGCTTTCTTT
CDR3aa: CASSRSRYTEAFF

abundance: few
d_gene: .
v_gene: TRBV4-1
j_gene: TRBJ2-7
CDR3nt: TGCGCCAGCAGCCCACCTGCGACGGACTACGAGCAGTACTTC
CDR3aa: CASSPPATDYEQYF

abundance: .
d_gene: .
v_gene: TRBV6-5
j_gene: TRBJ2-2
CDR3nt: TGTGCCAGCAGTTACCGGGTGAACACCGGGGAGCTGTTTTTT
CDR3aa: CASSYRVNTGELFF

abundance: .
d_gene: TRBD1
v_gene: TRBV6-1
j_gene: TRBJ1-1
CDR3nt: TGTGCCAGCACCAGGACAGGGGAAGGCCCTGAAGCTTTCTTT
CDR3aa: CASTRTGEGPEAFF

abundance: .
d_gene: TRBD1
v_gene: TRBV30
j_gene: TRBJ1-2
CDR3nt: TGTGCCTGGAACTCCGACAGGGGGCGAAACTATGGCTACACCTTC
CDR3aa: CAWNSDRGRNYGYTF

abundance: few
d_gene: TRBD2
v_gene: TRBV25-1
j_gene: TRBJ2-3
CDR3nt: TGTGCCAGCAGACCTAGACTAGCGGGGGCCACAGATACGCAGTATTTT
CDR3aa: CASRPRLAGATDTQYF

abundance: .
d_gene: .
v_gene: TRBV5-6
j_gene: TRBJ2-3
CDR3nt: TGTGCCAGCAGCTTGGATCGTTTGGGGACCTACACAGATACGCAGTATTTT
CDR3aa: CASSLDRLGTYTDTQYF

abundance: .
d_gene: .
v_gene: TRBV15
j_gene: TRBJ1-2
CDR3nt: TGTGCCACCAGCAGAGCCACGGACCCCCGAGGTGGCTACACCTTC
CDR3aa: CATSRATDPRGGYTF